This T cell receptor beta chain was obtained from a study of T cells in Graves' hyperthyroidism and ophthalmopathy. This clonotype was detected ten times or more. Germline CDR1 is SGHTA and CDR2 is FQGTGA. The CDR3 sequence is 14 residues long. V was cut by 4 bases and J by 6 bases, with 14 bases left in between. The source material, RNA transcripts, was used to amplify TCR beta CDR3 regions. The HTBI primer set was used in a first-round RT-PCR of the TCR CDR3. TCRdb itself ran the multiplex PCR reads through MiXCR, one entry per CDR3 protein. The table has around 450,000 distinct CDR3 sequences, around a sixth seen once. Over 18 months, lack of ophthalmopathy progression marked Graves' hyperthyroidism as stable. Extraction of PBMCs used more than 8.5 ml of fresh peripheral blood.

Input material: blood. The rearrangement links TRBV7-3 to TRBJ2-3, with a tentative D call TRBD1 (6 bases). The source of this sequence is a woman aged 18-35 years with Graves' hyperthyroidism. CDR3 sequence (DNA): TGTGCCAGCAGCTCTGGGGGCCCCCACGATACGCAGTATTTT. Its protein is CASSSGGPHDTQYF.